This TCR beta chain is drawn from a study of spatial heterogeneity in lung cancer. TCRdb re-analysed the 5' RACE reads in MiXCR, keeping a single row per CDR3 protein. Of roughly 17,000 distinct CDR3 sequences in the sample, approximately 9.7% were seen once. Noted time point: sample taken at primary tumor resection. There were roughly 78 donors, all of them untreated patients with early-stage non-small cell lung cancer. The CDR3 is 11 residues long. Trimming cost V 3 bases and J 8 bases, with 5 bases left between them. CDR1 and CDR2 (germline): MNHEY, SMNVEV (reference sequence). Notes on this clonotype: Its antigen is not identified. This beta chain is off target for a library built for alpha chains, so its abundance means little.

Study observations and caveats: Expanded alpha and beta TCR counts within tumors tracked tumor mutation counts.

This clonotype was obtained from a female donor with early-stage non-small cell lung cancer. The rearrangement uses TRBV27 and TRBJ2-1; D tentatively fits TRBD1 or TRBD2 (5 bases each). This specimen was lung tumor tissue, taken at surgery. The CDR3 loop reads CASSLGDEQFF. CDR3 sequence (DNA): TGTGCCAGCAGTTTGGGGGATGAGCAGTTCTTC.